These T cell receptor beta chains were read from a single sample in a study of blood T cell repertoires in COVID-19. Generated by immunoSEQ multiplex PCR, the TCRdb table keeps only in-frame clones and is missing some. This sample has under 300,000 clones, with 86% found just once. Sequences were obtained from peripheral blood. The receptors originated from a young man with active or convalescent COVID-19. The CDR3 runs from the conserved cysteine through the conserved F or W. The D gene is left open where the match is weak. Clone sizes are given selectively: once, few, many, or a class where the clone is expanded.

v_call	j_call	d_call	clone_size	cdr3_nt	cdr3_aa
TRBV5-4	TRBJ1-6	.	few	TGTGCCAGCAGCCTCGGACTGGACTCACCCCTCCACTTT	CASSLGLDSPLHF
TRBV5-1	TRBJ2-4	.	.	TGCGCCAGCAGCTTGGAGGTCAGGGGTAGTGGTTTGGCCAAAAACATTCAGTACTTC	CASSLEVRGSGLAKNIQYF
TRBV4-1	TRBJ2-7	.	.	TGCGCCAGCAGCCAAGGGTCGGTGAGCTACGAGCAGTACTTC	CASSQGSVSYEQYF
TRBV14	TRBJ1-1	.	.	TGTGCCAGCAGCCAAGATAACGGAGTGGCTGAAGCTTTCTTT	CASSQDNGVAEAFF
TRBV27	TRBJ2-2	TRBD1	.	TGTGCCAGCAGTCCTTACCGGACAGGGGCGAACACCGGGGAGCTGTTTTTT	CASSPYRTGANTGELFF
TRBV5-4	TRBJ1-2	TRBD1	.	TGTGCCAGCAGCTCGACCACGGGACAGGGCTATGGCTACACCTTC	CASSSTTGQGYGYTF
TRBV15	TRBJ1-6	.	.	TGTGCCACCAGCTCGGGGTCTGATTCACCCCTCCACTTT	CATSSGSDSPLHF
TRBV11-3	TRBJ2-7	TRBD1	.	TGTGCCAGCAGCTTAGGGGACGGGACAGCATCCTACGAGCAGTACTTC	CASSLGDGTASYEQYF
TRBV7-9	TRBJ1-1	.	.	TGTGCCAGCAGCCACGGAGGGATGAACACTGAAGCTTTCTTT	CASSHGGMNTEAFF
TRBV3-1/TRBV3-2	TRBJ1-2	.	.	TGTGCCAGCAGCCAAGGGCAGGGGTCTGATGGCTACACCTTC	CASSQGQGSDGYTF
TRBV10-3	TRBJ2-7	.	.	TGTGCCACGTACGTGAAGGATGCGGCCGAGCAGTACTTC	CATYVKDAAEQYF
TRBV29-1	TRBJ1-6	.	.	TGCAGCGTTGCTCGAGCTAATTCACCCCTCCACTTT	CSVARANSPLHF
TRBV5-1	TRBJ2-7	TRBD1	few	TGCGCCAGCAGCTTGGAAGGGACAGTCCATAGCTCCTACGAGCAGTACTTC	CASSLEGTVHSSYEQYF
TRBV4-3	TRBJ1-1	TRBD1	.	TGCGCCAGCAGCCAAAGGTCCACAGGGGACTTGAACACTGAAGCTTTCTTT	CASSQRSTGDLNTEAFF
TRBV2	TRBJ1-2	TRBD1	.	TGTGCCAGCAGTCTCCTTCCCTTACGACAGGGGATGGAATATGGCTACACCTTC	CASSLLPLRQGMEYGYTF
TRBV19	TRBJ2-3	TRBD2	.	TGTGCCAGTAGTTCCCAGACTAGCGGGGGGTCAGATACGCAGTATTTT	CASSSQTSGGSDTQYF
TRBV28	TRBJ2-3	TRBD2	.	TGTGCCAGCAGCCTAGGACTAGCGGGGGGGCCAGGTACGCAGTATTTT	CASSLGLAGGPGTQYF
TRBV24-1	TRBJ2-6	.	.	TGTGCCACTCTTAACTCTGGGGCCAACGTCCTGACTTTC	CATLNSGANVLTF
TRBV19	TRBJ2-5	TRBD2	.	TGTGCCAGTAGCGGGGGGGGCCCGACCCAGTACTTC	CASSGGGPTQYF
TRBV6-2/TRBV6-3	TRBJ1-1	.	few	TGTGCCAGCAGTTACGGCCCGGGGGCTTTCTTT	CASSYGPGAFF
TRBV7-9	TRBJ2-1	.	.	TGTGCCAGCTCTACTTCCAATGAGCAGTTCTTC	CASSTSNEQFF
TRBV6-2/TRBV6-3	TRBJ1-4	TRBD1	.	TGTGCCAGCAGTTCCAGGGACAGTGTGAAAAAACTGTTTTTT	CASSSRDSVKKLFF
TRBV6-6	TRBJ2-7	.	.	TGTGCCAGCAGTTACGCAAGTGGGCAGAGCTACGAGCAGTACTTC	CASSYASGQSYEQYF
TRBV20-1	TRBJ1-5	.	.	TGCTGCAGGAGCAATCAGCCCCAGCATTTT	CCRSNQPQHF
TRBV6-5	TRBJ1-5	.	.	TGTGCCAGCAGAACAATGACAGTCTCCTATCAGCCCCAGCATTTT	CASRTMTVSYQPQHF
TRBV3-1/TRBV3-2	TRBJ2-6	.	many	TGTGCCAGCAGCCAATCGAGGTCGGCTGGGGCCAACGTCCTGACTTTC	CASSQSRSAGANVLTF
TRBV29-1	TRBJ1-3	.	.	TGCAGCGTTTACAGCTCTGGAAACACCATATATTTT	CSVYSSGNTIYF
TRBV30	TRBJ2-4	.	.	TGTGCCTGGAGTGAAGGGGTAGGAGGGCAAAACATTCAGTACTTC	CAWSEGVGGQNIQYF
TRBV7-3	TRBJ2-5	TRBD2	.	TGTGCCAGCAGCCCTGGGACTAGCGGGAGTGTATGGGAGACCCAGTACTTC	CASSPGTSGSVWETQYF
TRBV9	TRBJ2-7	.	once	TGTGCCAGCAGCGCTCGGCAGGGCTACGAGCAGTACTTC	CASSARQGYEQYF
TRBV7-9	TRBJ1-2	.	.	TGTGCCAGCACCCTATATACCAATGGCTACACCTTC	CASTLYTNGYTF